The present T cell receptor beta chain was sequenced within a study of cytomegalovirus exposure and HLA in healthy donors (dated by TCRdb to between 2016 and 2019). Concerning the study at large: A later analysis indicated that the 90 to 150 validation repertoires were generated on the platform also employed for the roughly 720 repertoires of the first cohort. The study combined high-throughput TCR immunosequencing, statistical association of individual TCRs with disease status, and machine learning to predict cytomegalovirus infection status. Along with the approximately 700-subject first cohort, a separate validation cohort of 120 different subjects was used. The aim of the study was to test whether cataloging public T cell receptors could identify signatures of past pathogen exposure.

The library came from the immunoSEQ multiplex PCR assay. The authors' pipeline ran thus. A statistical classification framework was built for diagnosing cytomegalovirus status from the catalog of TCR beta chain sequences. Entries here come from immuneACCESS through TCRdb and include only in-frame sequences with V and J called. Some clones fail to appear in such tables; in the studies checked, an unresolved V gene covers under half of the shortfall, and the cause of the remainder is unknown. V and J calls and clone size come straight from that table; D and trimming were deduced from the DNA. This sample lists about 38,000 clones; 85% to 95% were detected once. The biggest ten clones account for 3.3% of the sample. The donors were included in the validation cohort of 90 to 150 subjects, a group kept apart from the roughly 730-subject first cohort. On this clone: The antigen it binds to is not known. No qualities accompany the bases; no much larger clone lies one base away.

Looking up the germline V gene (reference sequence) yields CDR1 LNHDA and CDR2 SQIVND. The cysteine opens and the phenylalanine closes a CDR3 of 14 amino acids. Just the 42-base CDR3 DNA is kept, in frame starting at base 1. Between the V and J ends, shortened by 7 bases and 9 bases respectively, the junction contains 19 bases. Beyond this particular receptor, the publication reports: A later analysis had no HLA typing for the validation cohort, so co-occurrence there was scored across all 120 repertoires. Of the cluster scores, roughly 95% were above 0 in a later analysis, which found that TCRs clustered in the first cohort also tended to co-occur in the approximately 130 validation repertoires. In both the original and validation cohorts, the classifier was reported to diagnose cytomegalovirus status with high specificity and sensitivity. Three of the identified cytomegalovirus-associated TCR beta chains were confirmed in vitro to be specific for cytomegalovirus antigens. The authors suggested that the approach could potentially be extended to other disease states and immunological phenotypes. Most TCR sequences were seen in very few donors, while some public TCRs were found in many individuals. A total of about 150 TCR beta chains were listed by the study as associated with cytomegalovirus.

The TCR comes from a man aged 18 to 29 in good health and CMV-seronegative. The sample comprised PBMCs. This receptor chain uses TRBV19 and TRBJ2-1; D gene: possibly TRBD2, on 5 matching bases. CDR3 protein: CASMEERTSFEQFF. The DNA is TGTGCCAGTATGGAAGAGCGGACCAGTTTTGAGCAGTTCTTC.